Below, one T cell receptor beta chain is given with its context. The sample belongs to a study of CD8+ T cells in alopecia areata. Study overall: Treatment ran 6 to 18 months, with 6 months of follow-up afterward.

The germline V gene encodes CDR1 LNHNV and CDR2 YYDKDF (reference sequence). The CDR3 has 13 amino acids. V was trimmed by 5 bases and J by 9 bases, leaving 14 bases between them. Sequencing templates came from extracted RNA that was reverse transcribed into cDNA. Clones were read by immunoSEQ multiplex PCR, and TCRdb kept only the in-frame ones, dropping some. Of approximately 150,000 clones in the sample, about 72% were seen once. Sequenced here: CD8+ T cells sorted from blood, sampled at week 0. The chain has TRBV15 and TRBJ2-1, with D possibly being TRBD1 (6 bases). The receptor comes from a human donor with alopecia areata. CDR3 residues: CATSLGRGSEQFF. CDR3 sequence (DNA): TGTGCCACCAGCCTAGGTAGGGGGAGTGAGCAGTTCTTC.